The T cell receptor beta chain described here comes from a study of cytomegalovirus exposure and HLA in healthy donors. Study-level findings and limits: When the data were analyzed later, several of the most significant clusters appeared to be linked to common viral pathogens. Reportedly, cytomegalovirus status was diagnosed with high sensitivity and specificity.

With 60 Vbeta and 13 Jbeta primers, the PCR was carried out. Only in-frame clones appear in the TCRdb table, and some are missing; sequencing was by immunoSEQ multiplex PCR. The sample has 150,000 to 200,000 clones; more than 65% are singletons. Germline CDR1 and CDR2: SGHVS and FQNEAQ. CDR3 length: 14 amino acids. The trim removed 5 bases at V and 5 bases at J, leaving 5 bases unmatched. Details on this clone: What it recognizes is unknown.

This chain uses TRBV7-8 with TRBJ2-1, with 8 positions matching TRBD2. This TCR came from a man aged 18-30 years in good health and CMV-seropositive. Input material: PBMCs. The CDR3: CASSPGLANNEQFF. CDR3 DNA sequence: TGTGCCAGCAGCCCTGGACTAGCTAACAATGAGCAGTTCTTC.